The next 3 T cell receptor beta chains were all read from a single sample in a study of blood T cell repertoires in COVID-19 (dated by TCRdb to about 2020). Library construction relied on the immunoSEQ multiplex PCR assay. The table was pulled from immuneACCESS by TCRdb, which kept in-frame rearrangements only. Such tables lose some clones; where checked, under half of the loss comes from unresolved V genes, and the rest has no known cause. This sample has approximately 170,000 clones in its table, and roughly nine tenths of those were observed once. Roughly 11% of the sample comes from the top ten. Sequencing input: peripheral blood. The receptors here all came from a woman aged 60-70 years with COVID-19, enrolled during active disease.

The genes are TRBV4-2 and TRBJ1-5; no clear D gene. The CDR3 is 12 amino acids. The germline gives CDR1 LGHNA, CDR2 YNFKEQ. The V end was cut by 4 bases, the J end by 9 bases, with 10 bases between. This CDR3 is CASSPGSGPQHF. As DNA, the CDR3 is TGTGCCAGCAGCCCCGGGAGTGGGCCCCAGCATTTT.

This clone was seen a single time. The rearrangement joins TRBV19 to TRBJ2-7; TRBD1 aligns across 9 bases. Germline lookup yields CDR1 LNHDA and CDR2 SQIVND (reference sequence). J lost 6 bases, V lost 2 bases, and 8 bases had no gene match. The CDR3 contains 15 residues. CDR3 region: CASSISGQGSSEQYF. The DNA for the CDR3 is TGTGCCAGTAGTATATCGGGACAGGGTTCGTCCGAGCAGTACTTC. The full variable domain, with the rest looked up from reference TRBV19 and TRBJ2-7, is DGGITQSPKYLFRKEGQNVTLSCEQNLNHDAMYWYRQDPGQGLRLIYYSQIVNDFQKGDIAEGYSVSREKKESFPLTVTSAQKNPTAFYLCASSISGQGSSEQYFGPGTRLTVT.

This clone appeared a single time. The rearrangement joins TRBV28 to TRBJ2-1; 14 nucleotides match TRBD2. V shed 4 bases, J shed 4 bases, and the junction held 6 bases outside the gene matches. Germline V gives CDR1 MDHEN, CDR2 SYDVKM. The CDR3 length is 17 residues. The CDR3 sequence: CASSSTSGRADYNEQFF. In DNA, the CDR3 is TGTGCCAGCAGTTCGACTAGCGGGAGGGCCGATTACAATGAGCAGTTCTTC.